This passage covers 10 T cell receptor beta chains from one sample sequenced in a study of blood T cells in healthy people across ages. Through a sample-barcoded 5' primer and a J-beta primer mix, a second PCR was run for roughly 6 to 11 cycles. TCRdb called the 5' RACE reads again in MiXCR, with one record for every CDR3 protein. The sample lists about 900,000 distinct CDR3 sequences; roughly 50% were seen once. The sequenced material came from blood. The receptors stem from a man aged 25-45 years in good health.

Here the CDR3 DNA reads TGCAGCGTAGGGACAGGGACGAAGGAGACCCAGTACTTC. It codes for CSVGTGTKETQYF. This rearrangement joins TRBV29-1 to TRBJ2-5, with 9 bases that match TRBD1. V dropped 6 bases and J dropped 5; count of bases not matched to a gene: 7. This CDR3 region has 13 residues. The germline gives CDR1 SQVTM, CDR2 ANQGSEA.

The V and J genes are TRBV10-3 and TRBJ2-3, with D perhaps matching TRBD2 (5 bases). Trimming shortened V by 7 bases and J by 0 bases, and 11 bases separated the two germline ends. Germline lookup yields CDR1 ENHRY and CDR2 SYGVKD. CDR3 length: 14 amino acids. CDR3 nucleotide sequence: TGTGCCATCACCGAGGGCGGAAGCACAGATACGCAGTATTTT. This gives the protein CAITEGGSTDTQYF.

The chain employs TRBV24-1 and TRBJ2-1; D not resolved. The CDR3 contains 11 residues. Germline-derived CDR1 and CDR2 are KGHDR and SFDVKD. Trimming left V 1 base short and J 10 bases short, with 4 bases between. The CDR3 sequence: CATSDFQEQFF. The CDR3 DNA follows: TGTGCCACCAGTGATTTCCAGGAGCAGTTCTTC.

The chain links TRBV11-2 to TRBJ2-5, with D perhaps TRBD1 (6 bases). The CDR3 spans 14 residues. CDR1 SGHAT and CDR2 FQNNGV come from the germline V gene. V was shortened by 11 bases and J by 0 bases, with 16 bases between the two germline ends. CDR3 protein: CACQGTEHQETQYF. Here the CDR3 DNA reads TGTGCCTGCCAGGGGACCGAGCACCAAGAGACCCAGTACTTC.

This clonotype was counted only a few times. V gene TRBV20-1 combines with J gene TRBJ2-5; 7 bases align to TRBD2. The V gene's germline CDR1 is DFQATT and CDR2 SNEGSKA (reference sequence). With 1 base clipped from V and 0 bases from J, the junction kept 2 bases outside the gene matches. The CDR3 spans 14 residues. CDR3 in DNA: TGCAGTGCTAGAGCCGGGGGGTACCAAGAGACCCAGTACTTC. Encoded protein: CSARAGGYQETQYF.

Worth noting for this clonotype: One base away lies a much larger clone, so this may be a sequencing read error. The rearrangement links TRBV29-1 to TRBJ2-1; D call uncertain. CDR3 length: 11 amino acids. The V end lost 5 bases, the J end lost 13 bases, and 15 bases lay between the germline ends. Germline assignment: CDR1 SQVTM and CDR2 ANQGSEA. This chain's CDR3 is CSVYPAETQFF. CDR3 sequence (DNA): TGCAGCGTTTACCCGGCGGAGACCCAGTTCTTC.

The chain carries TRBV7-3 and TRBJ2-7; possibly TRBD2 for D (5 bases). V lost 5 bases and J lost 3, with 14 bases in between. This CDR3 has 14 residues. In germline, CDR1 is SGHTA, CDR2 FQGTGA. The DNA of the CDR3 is TGTGCCAGCAGCGAGCGAGGAGGTGGCTACGAGCAGTACTTC. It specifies CASSERGGGYEQYF. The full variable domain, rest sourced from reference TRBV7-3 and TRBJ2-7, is GAGVSQTPSNKVTEKGKYVELRCDPISGHTALYWYRQSLGQGPEFLIYFQGTGAADDSGLPNDRFFAVRPEGSVSTLKIQRTERGDSAVYLCASSERGGGYEQYFGPGTRLTVT.

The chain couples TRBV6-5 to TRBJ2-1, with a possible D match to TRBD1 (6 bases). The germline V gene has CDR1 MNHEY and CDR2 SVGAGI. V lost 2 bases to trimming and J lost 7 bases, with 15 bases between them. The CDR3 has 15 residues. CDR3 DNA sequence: TGTGCCAGCAGTTACGTCACGGGCCAGGGGAATGAGCAGTTCTTC. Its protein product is CASSYVTGQGNEQFF.

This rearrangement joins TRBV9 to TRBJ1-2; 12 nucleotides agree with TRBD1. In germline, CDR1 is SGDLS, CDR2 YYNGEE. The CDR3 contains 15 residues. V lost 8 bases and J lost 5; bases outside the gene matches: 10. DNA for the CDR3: TGTGCCAGTCTAACCCAGGGACAGGGGGCATATGGCTACACCTTC. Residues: CASLTQGQGAYGYTF. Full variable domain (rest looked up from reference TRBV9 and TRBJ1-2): DSGVTQTPKHLITATGQRVTLRCSPRSGDLSVYWYQQSLDQGLQFLIQYYNGEERAKGNILERFSAQQFPDLHSELNLSSLELGDSALYFCASLTQGQGAYGYTFGSGTRLTVV.

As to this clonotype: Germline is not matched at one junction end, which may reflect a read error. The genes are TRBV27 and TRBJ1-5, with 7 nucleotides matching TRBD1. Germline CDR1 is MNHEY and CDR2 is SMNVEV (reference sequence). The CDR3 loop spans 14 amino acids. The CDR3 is CASRQGGHNQPRHF. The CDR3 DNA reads TGTGCCAGCAGGCAGGGGGGACACAATCAGCCCCGGCATTTT.